The 15 T cell receptor beta chains reported below all come from one sample, sequenced in a study of shared clonotypes between healthy human individuals. The data were produced by immunoSEQ multiplex PCR, yet TCRdb's version contains in-frame clones alone and is incomplete. The data contain 2 million to 2.5 million clones, 92% of them seen just once; the ten biggest clones take up about 0.41%. Specimen: naive CD4+ T cells from PBMCs. As for subset: CD45RA+ positively selected. These receptors came from a man aged 18 to 30 in good health. Some clones in this sample may be carry-over from other donors' samples.

The CDR3 DNA follows: TGTGCCAGCAGCGCTGACAGTCCAGCAGATACGCAGTATTTT. Its protein is CASSADSPADTQYF. This sequence joins TRBV5-4 and TRBJ2-3, with D maybe TRBD1 (5 bases). Germline CDR1 SGHNT, CDR2 YYREEE (reference sequence). The CDR3 is 14 amino acids. Trimming pared 4 bases from V and 4 bases from J, leaving 13 bases between. Full variable domain (remainder filled in from reference TRBV5-4 and TRBJ2-3): ETGVTQSPTHLIKTRGQQVTLRCSSQSGHNTVSWYQQALGQGPQFIFQYYREEENGRGNFPPRFSGLQFPNYSSELNVNALELDDSALYLCASSADSPADTQYFGPGTRLTVL.

This chain connects TRBV5-1 to TRBJ2-5, with 7 bases lining up with TRBD2. The CDR3 extends over 14 amino acids. Germline-derived CDR1 and CDR2 are SGHRS and YFSETQ. V gave up 5 bases and J gave up 2 bases; unmatched junction bases: 6. The CDR3 DNA is TGCGCCAGCAGTTACCGGACTAGTCAAGAGACCCAGTACTTC. It translates to CASSYRTSQETQYF.

The CDR3 sequence is CASSQGLVGTYEQYF. The DNA for the CDR3 is TGCGCCAGCAGCCAAGGACTAGTGGGCACCTACGAGCAGTACTTC. The V and J genes are TRBV4-3 and TRBJ2-7; D is possibly TRBD2 (6 bases). This CDR3 is built from 15 residues. V lost 1 base and J lost 2, with 12 bases in between. Germline assignment: CDR1 LGHNA and CDR2 YSLEER.

This clone has only one observation. The chain couples TRBV19 to TRBJ1-4, with TRBD1 identical over 8 bases. Germline V CDR1 and CDR2: LNHDA, SQIVND (reference sequence). The ends lost 7 bases at V and 5 bases at J; junction bases unmatched: 12. This CDR3 has 16 amino acids. CDR3 sequence: CASNPDRGGLNEKLFF. The CDR3 DNA is TGTGCCAGTAATCCCGACAGGGGAGGTCTGAATGAAAAACTGTTTTTT.

The chain uses TRBV28 and TRBJ1-2, with 8 nucleotides matching TRBD1. The CDR3 runs 13 residues. Trimming cost V 2 bases and J 6 bases; bases outside gene matches: 2. From germline, CDR1 is MDHEN and CDR2 SYDVKM. The CDR3 coding sequence is TGTGCCAGCAGTTTACAGGGGGCTGATGGCTACACCTTC. This gives the protein CASSLQGADGYTF.

The CDR3 spells CSVDPFRGTGGSEQFF. CDR3 nucleotide sequence: TGCAGCGTTGACCCCTTCAGGGGGACAGGGGGCAGTGAGCAGTTCTTC. V is TRBV29-1 and J is TRBJ2-1; 12 nucleotides agree with TRBD1. The V segment lost 3 bases and the J segment 9 bases; nucleotides outside the gene matches: 12. The CDR3 consists of 16 residues. Per the germline V gene, CDR1 is SQVTM and CDR2 is ANQGSEA.

This rearrangement joins TRBV18 to TRBJ2-7; D is undetermined. Germline V gene data show CDR1 as KGHSH and CDR2 as LQKENI. The CDR3 length is 13 residues. V lost 5 bases to trimming and J lost 6 bases, with 14 bases between them. The CDR3 bases are TGTGCCAGCTCAGGGGTACAAACAGCCGAGCAGTACTTC. Translation: CASSGVQTAEQYF.

The chain links TRBV7-7 to TRBJ2-1; D is perhaps TRBD2 (6 bases). Germline CDR1 reads SSHAT; CDR2 reads FNYEAQ (reference sequence). Trimming took off 1 base at V and 2 bases at J, with 18 bases between the two ends. The CDR3 runs 18 residues. The CDR3 reads CASSLGGGTPRAYNEQFF. In nucleotides, the CDR3 is TGTGCCAGCAGCTTAGGTGGTGGGACTCCGCGGGCCTACAATGAGCAGTTCTTC.

The V call is TRBV5-6, the J call TRBJ2-1; 10 nucleotides line up with TRBD2. CDR3 length: 17 amino acids. Unmatched junction bases numbered 12, after V lost 3 bases and J lost 6 bases. CDR1 is SGHDT, CDR2 YYEEEE, per germline. CDR3 nucleotide sequence: TGTGCCAGCAGCTATTTTACGCGGACTAGCGGAATCAATGAGCAGTTCTTC. Protein product: CASSYFTRTSGINEQFF.

The rearrangement joins TRBV11-3 to TRBJ2-3, with unresolved D. CDR1 SGHNT and CDR2 YENEEA come from the germline V gene. This CDR3 is built from 15 residues. Trimming cost V 1 base and J 0 bases, with 8 bases left between them. The CDR3 reads CASSLGPTSTDTQYF. The CDR3 bases are TGTGCCAGCAGCTTAGGCCCTACAAGCACAGATACGCAGTATTTT.

V and J are TRBV28 and TRBJ2-7; tentatively, D is TRBD1 (5 bases). CDR1 and CDR2 from the germline V gene are MDHEN and SYDVKM. Trimming left V 1 base short and J 10 bases short, with 11 bases between. This CDR3 has 12 residues. CDR3: CASSLYRMGQYF. The CDR3 DNA follows: TGTGCCAGCAGTTTATACAGGATGGGCCAGTACTTC.

V is TRBV5-6 and J is TRBJ2-7; tentative D call: TRBD1 (5 bases). The CDR3 runs 13 residues. From germline, CDR1 is SGHDT and CDR2 YYEEEE. V was pared by 6 bases and J by 6 bases, with 16 bases between. The CDR3 loop reads CASKTRRGGEQYF. The CDR3 DNA sequence: TGTGCCAGCAAGACTCGAAGGGGTGGCGAGCAGTACTTC.

J is TRBJ2-1 and V is TRBV13; TRBD1 agrees at 7 bases. Germline loops: CDR1 PRHDT, CDR2 FYEKMQ (reference sequence). The V segment lost 4 bases and the J segment 5 bases; nucleotides outside the gene matches: 20. The CDR3 runs to 19 residues. CDR3 DNA sequence: TGTGCCAGCAGCTCCCTGAAGGACAGGCCCGTAACCATTAACAATGAGCAGTTCTTC. Its translation is CASSSLKDRPVTINNEQFF.

The rearrangement joins TRBV30 to TRBJ2-7; 9 positions agree with TRBD2. The CDR3 extends over 13 amino acids. CDR1 GTSNPN and CDR2 SVGIG come from the germline V gene (reference sequence). V dropped 3 bases and J dropped 6; count of bases not matched to a gene: 6. In nucleotides, the CDR3 is TGTGCCTGGAGAGGCGGGAGGGTAAGCGAGCAGTACTTC. Amino acid sequence: CAWRGGRVSEQYF.

The rearrangement links TRBV25-1 to TRBJ1-5; no definite D call. The CDR3 is 14 residues long. Germline V gene data show CDR1 as MGHDK and CDR2 as SYGVNS. V dropped 1 base and J dropped 4 bases, with 8 bases sitting between them. Here the CDR3 reads CASSESKSNQPQHF. The CDR3 DNA reads TGTGCCAGCAGTGAATCAAAGTCAAATCAGCCCCAGCATTTT.